Listed here is a single TCR beta chain. The sample originates from a study of shared clonotypes between healthy human individuals. Measured with immunoSEQ multiplex PCR; TCRdb has only the in-frame clones, and not every one. The sample shows some 660,000 clones, less than 80% of them seen only once. Germline lookup yields CDR1 WNHNN and CDR2 SYGVQD (reference sequence). The CDR3 consists of 14 residues. Trimming left V 2 bases short and J 2 bases short, with 10 bases between. This clonotype was sampled from a woman in her twenties or thirties in good health. The chain couples TRBV10-1 to TRBJ2-7; tentative D call: TRBD1 (6 bases). What was sequenced was memory CD4+ T cells sorted from blood. Subset noted: CD45RA-negative fraction. The CDR3 here is CASSEQGSTYEQYF. CDR3 bases: TGCGCCAGCAGTGAGCAGGGGTCCACCTACGAGCAGTACTTC.